A single sample gave rise to the 17 T cell receptor beta chains below, sequenced in a study of tumor-infiltrating lymphocytes in primary liver carcinoma. With about 470 ng total RNA as template and a constant-region primer, TCR beta cDNA was made. Libraries of TCR beta came from three nested multiplex PCR rounds with slightly modified ARM-PCR. Each of the first two PCR rounds ran approximately 11 cycles with TRBV1-TRBV30 forward and C-beta reverse primers. TCRdb processed the multiplex PCR reads anew with MiXCR; each CDR3 protein has one entry. The table has under 110,000 distinct CDR3 sequences, around two thirds seen once. Taking about 17-32 mg of unsorted bulk tissue, the authors co-extracted RNA and DNA. Sequenced material: liver tumor tissue from sampling region 2. Subset described: tumor region T2, inferior pole. The receptors derive from a woman aged 55-70 years with primary liver carcinoma and hepatitis B virus infection.

As concerns this clonotype: Relative to the germline gene, one junction end is altered; a read error may explain this. This chain joins TRBV28 and TRBJ1-1, with 9 bases that match TRBD1. CDR3 length: 15 amino acids. Germline lookup yields CDR1 MDHEN and CDR2 SYDVKM. The CDR3 bases are TGTGTCAGCAGTTACGGGGGACAGGGAAGCACTGAAGCTTTCTTT. Residues: CVSSYGGQGSTEAFF.

This clonotype has a handful of counts. The genes are TRBV29-1 and TRBJ2-7; the D gene is possibly TRBD1 (5 bases). Germline lookup yields CDR1 SQVTM and CDR2 ANQGSEA. This CDR3 region has 12 residues. V lost 5 bases to trimming and J lost 3 bases, with 11 bases between them. The CDR3 sequence is CSVQGTGYEQYF. The CDR3 nucleotides are TGCAGCGTTCAAGGTACAGGCTACGAGCAGTACTTC.

Concerning this clonotype: An end of the junction differs from the germline gene, which may be a read error. This sequence joins TRBV29-1 and TRBJ2-1; 7 nucleotides match TRBD2. This CDR3 region has 14 residues. The germline V gene has CDR1 SQVTM and CDR2 ANQGSEA. In nucleotides, the CDR3 is TGCAGCGTTGCGAGCGGGACGACCTACTATGAGCAGTTCTTC. It is translated as CSVASGTTYYEQFF.

Concerning this clonotype: A junction boundary mismatches the germline segment, possibly from a read error. The rearrangement uses TRBV11-2 and TRBJ2-1, with D possibly TRBD2 on 5 matching bases. This CDR3 region has 16 residues. Germline V gene data show CDR1 as SGHAT and CDR2 as FQNNGV. CDR3 amino acids: CASSRLNPDVANELFF. Here the CDR3 DNA reads TGTGCCAGCAGCCGACTAAACCCCGACGTTGCCAACGAGCTGTTCTTC.

Comment on this clonotype: A read error may produce the germline difference seen at one junction end. CDR3 residues: CAIQGASSEALF. The CDR3 DNA reads TGTGCCATCCAGGGGGCTAGTAGTGAAGCTCTCTTT. The chain combines TRBV10-3 with TRBJ1-1; 8 nucleotides agree with TRBD1. The germline V gene encodes CDR1 ENHRY and CDR2 SYGVKD. The CDR3 spans 12 residues.

The V gene is TRBV7-9, the J gene TRBJ1-1; 8 positions match TRBD1. V lost 9 bases, J lost 3 bases, and 9 bases stayed unmatched. The CDR3 extends over 14 amino acids. The V gene's germline CDR1 is SEHNR and CDR2 FQNEAQ (reference sequence). CDR3 sequence (DNA): TGTGCCAGAAGCGTGGACAGGGTGGACACTGAAGCTTTCTTT. This translates into CARSVDRVDTEAFF.

Note on this clonotype: The germline gene is not matched at one end of the junction; a read error may be the cause. The J gene is TRBJ2-1, the V gene TRBV29-1; tentative D call: TRBD1 (5 bases). The length of the CDR3 is 15 residues. Germline V gene sequence: CDR1 SQVTM, CDR2 ANQGSEA. The chain's CDR3 is CSVANRSRVGHEQSF. CDR3 DNA sequence: TGCAGCGTTGCTAACAGGTCACGGGTCGGGCATGAGCAGTCCTTC.

On this clonotype itself: Germline is not matched at one junction end, which may reflect a read error. The V and J genes are TRBV11-3 and TRBJ2-1; TRBD2 might be the D (6 bases). The CDR3 is 18 residues long. Per the germline V gene, CDR1 is SGHNT and CDR2 is YENEEA. The CDR3 sequence: CDSSLGQGGKAGYNVQFF. The CDR3 DNA sequence: TGTGACAGCAGCTTAGGTCAAGGCGGGAAGGCCGGCTACAATGTGCAGTTCTTC.

This clonotype was recorded a few times. The chain is built from TRBV7-3 and TRBJ2-3; TRBD2 agrees at 8 bases. The germline CDR1 and CDR2 sequences are SGHTA and FQGTGA. This CDR3 region has 16 residues. V gave up 2 bases and J gave up 1 base; unmatched junction bases: 5. This CDR3 is CASSLGAGGRTDTQYF. In nucleotides, the CDR3 is TGTGCCAGCAGCTTAGGGGCGGGAGGCCGCACAGATACGCAGTATTTT.

This clonotype was recorded at least ten times. The chain carries TRBV12-3 or TRBV12-4 and TRBJ1-1; 8 nucleotides line up with TRBD1. The ends lost 7 bases at V and 5 bases at J; junction bases unmatched: 6. The length of the CDR3 is 13 residues. CDR3 coding DNA: TGTGCCAGCACCCAGGGGGCTTATACTGAAGCTTTCTTT. Its translation: CASTQGAYTEAFF.

Comments on this clonotype: The conserved phenylalanine or tryptophan normally closing the CDR3 is absent here, so this likely arose from a read error. The DNA is left out, because the CDR3 cannot be placed on it with certainty; the CDR3 is given as TCRdb lists it. The chain is built from TRBV11-2 and TRBJ2-7; TRBD2 is the table's D call and was not checked against the DNA. Both ends counted, the CDR3 spans 15 residues. In germline, CDR1 is SGHAT, CDR2 FQNNGV. The CDR3: CANTIGRTATYEHYL.

V usage is TRBV4-2 and J usage is TRBJ2-1, with D perhaps TRBD2 (5 bases). This CDR3 has 17 residues. The V gene's germline CDR1 is LGHNA and CDR2 YNFKEQ. The ends were cut back, 0 bases at V and 2 bases at J, with 14 bases in the middle. As DNA, the CDR3 is TGTGCCAGCAGCCAAGAGGGTGGAAGCGGTACCTACAATGAGCAGTTCTTC. Translating gives CASSQEGGSGTYNEQFF.

Regarding this clonotype: One end of the junction fails to match germline, which may point to a read error. The CDR3 here is CSVTGTSRDYNVQFF. In DNA, the CDR3 is TGCAGCGTGACTGGGACTAGCAGGGACTACAATGTGCAGTTCTTC. V and J are TRBV29-1 and TRBJ2-1; 9 nucleotides align to TRBD2. The CDR3 loop spans 15 amino acids. The germline CDR1 and CDR2 sequences are SQVTM and ANQGSEA.

This clonotype came up many times. The chain carries TRBV29-1 and TRBJ2-7, with TRBD1 matching over 9 bases. Germline CDR1 SQVTM, CDR2 ANQGSEA. The J segment lost 2 bases and the V segment lost 4 bases, leaving 12 bases of the junction unmatched. This CDR3 has 16 residues. CDR3 nucleotides: TGCAGCGTTGGTAACGACGGGACAGGGAGGGCCTACGAGCAGTACTTC. Amino acid sequence: CSVGNDGTGRAYEQYF.

Note on this clonotype: One junction end does not reproduce the germline sequence, and a read error may be involved. The chain has TRBV6-6 and TRBJ1-2; 8 bases fit TRBD1. The CDR3 runs to 15 residues. CDR1 is MNHNY and CDR2 is SVGAGI in the germline V gene (reference sequence). The CDR3 protein is CANSSRTGSNYGYTF. CDR3 nucleotides: TGTGCCAACAGTTCGCGGACAGGGTCTAACTATGGTTACACCTTC.

Concerning this clonotype: Given a much more abundant clone one base away, this may be a read error. Since no conserved phenylalanine or tryptophan closes the CDR3, a read error is the likely cause. This sequence joins TRBV5-1 and TRBJ2-2; 10 nucleotides align to TRBD2. The V gene end was trimmed by 5 bases and the J gene end by 4 bases; junction bases not matched to a gene: 8. CDR3 length: 16 amino acids. Germline lookup yields CDR1 SGHRS and CDR2 YFSETQ. This chain's CDR3 is CASRSAGGQITGELFL. In DNA, the CDR3 is TGCGCCAGCAGATCAGCGGGAGGGCAAATCACCGGGGAGCTGTTTCTT.

On this clonotype: A much larger clone lies one base from this, so it may be a read error. The chain combines TRBV6-1 with TRBJ2-5; a weak D match, TRBD2 (6 bases). The CDR3 runs to 15 residues. Germline-derived CDR1 and CDR2 are MNHNS and SASEGT. Trimming took off 7 bases at V and 2 bases at J, with 17 bases between the two ends. CDR3 DNA: TGTGCCAGCATGCTCCGGGACTGCCAACAAGAGACCCAGTACTTC. It translates to CASMLRDCQQETQYF.